This T cell receptor (beta chain) derives from a study of shared T cell receptors in the human thymus (dated by TCRdb to the early 2020s). Background on the whole study: The study investigated the way shared, self-reactive T-cell receptor alpha chains are produced in the human thymus.

Libraries were built with the immunoSEQ multiplex PCR assay. The table comes from immuneACCESS by way of TCRdb, which keeps in-frame sequences with V and J called. Part of the clones is missing from these tables; in studies checked, under half for an unresolved V gene and the rest for unknown reasons. Recorded for this sample are roughly 700,000 clones; around 87% of them occurred a single time. The ten top clones hold 0.008% to 0.011% of the sample. With regard to this clone: The specificity of this receptor is unknown. No per-base quality is available; no much larger clone lies one base away.

V loses 1 base of germline sequence and J loses 2 bases, and the interval between the two ends is 9 bases. The germline V gene (reference sequence) gives CDR1 as MNHEY and CDR2 as SMNVEV. The CDR3 holds 14 amino acids from the cysteine to the phenylalanine. Left in the record is the CDR3 DNA by itself, 42 bases read in frame from the first base. The same data also contributed to another study, on human thymus T cells. Looking at the second paper: In Finland, the donors were immunologically healthy infants who were having open corrective cardiac surgery for congenital heart defects. Thymus tissue was collected as surgical resects that were removed during corrective cardiac surgery. Usage of V and J gene segments appeared to be biased in both the thymic and the peripheral blood repertoires. The related research found that thymic TCR repertoires overlapped highly between unrelated individuals. The study characterized TCR alpha and beta repertoires from about 8 infant thymus samples and a few related peripheral blood samples. The cohort included six male and two female infants, with donor ages spanning 7 to 244 days. After being mechanically released from the tissue, thymocytes were kept at -70 degrees C in pellets of about 10-33 million cells. A QIAsymphony instrument was used to extract genomic DNA from the frozen cell pellets. TCRB and TCRAD loci were amplified from a standardized quantity of quality-controlled genomic DNA using the immunoSEQ multiplex PCR assay. The amplicons covered the V(D)J region and were long enough to include the CDR3 and to identify the V and J genes. Amplicon sequencing was performed on an Illumina platform through the commercial immunoSEQ service. Corrections for primer bias and sequencing errors followed previously described methods, while TCRAD and TCRB definitions were based on the IMGT database. immunoSEQ Analyzer 3.0 and VDJTools were used for repertoire analysis, which covered basic statistics, V/J segment usage, diversity estimates, rarefaction and pairwise overlap. Diversity was estimated using the Chao1, ChaoE, Efron-Thisted, Shannon and inverse Simpson indices, and was also estimated on datasets down-sampled to the size of the smallest sample. Repertoire overlap was determined by strict matching of CDR3 nucleotide sequence, V gene and J gene, and Jaccard-based multidimensional scaling clustering was applied. On average, roughly 740,000 unique TCRB clonotypes were obtained from thymus samples, compared with 65,000 to 90,000 from blood samples.

The rearrangement combines TRBV27 with TRBJ2-7; no D gene call is confident. The source material was thymocytes. This clonotype was sampled from a boy under two years old with a congenital heart defect. Donor details come from another sample of the same person, matched by shared clones. This receptor carries the CDR3 CASSLYVGAYEQYF. The nucleotide sequence is TGTGCCAGCAGTTTATATGTGGGCGCCTACGAGCAGTACTTC.